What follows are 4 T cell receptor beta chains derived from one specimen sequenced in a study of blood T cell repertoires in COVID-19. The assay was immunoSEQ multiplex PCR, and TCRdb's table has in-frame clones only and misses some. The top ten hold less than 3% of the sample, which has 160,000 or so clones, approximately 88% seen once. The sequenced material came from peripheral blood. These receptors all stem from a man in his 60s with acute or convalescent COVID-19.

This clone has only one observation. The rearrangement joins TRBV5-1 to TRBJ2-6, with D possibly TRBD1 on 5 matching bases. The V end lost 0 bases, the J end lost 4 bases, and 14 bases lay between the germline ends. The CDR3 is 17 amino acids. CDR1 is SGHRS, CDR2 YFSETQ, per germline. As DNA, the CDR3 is TGCGCCAGCAGCTTGGATCAATTAGGGGCCGGGGCCAACGTCCTGACTTTC. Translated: CASSLDQLGAGANVLTF.

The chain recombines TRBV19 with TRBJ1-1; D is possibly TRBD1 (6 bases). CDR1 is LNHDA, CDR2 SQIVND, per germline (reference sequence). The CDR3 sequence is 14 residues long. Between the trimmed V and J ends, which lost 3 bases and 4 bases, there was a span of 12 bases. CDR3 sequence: CASSIQGMGTEAFF. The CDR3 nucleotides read TGTGCCAGTAGTATTCAGGGGATGGGCACTGAAGCTTTCTTT.

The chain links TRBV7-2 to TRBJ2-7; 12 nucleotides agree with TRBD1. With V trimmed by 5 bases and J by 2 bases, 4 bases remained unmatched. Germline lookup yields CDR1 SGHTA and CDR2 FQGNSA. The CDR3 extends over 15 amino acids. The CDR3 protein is CASSRGQGATYEQYF. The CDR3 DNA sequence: TGTGCCAGCAGCCGGGGACAGGGGGCGACCTACGAGCAGTACTTC.

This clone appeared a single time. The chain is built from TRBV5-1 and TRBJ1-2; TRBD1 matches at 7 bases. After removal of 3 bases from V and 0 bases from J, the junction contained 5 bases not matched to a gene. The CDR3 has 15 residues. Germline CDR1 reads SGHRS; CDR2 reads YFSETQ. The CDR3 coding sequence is TGCGCCAGCAGCTCTCAAGGACAGGCTAACTATGGCTACACCTTC. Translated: CASSSQGQANYGYTF.